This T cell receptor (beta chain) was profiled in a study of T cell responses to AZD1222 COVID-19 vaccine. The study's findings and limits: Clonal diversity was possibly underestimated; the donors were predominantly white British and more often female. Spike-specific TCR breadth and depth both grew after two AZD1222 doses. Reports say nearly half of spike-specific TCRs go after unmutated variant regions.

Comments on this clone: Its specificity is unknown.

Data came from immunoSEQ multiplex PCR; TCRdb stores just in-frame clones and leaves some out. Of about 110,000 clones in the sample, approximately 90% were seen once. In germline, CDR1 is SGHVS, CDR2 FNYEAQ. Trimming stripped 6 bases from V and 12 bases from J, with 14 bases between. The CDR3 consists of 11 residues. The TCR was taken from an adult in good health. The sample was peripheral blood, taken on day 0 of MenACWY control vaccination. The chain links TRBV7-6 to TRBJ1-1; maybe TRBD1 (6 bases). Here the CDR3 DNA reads TGTGCCAGCAGGGGTTGGGGGGGCACTTTCTTT. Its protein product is CASRGWGGTFF.